The sequence of this T cell receptor beta chain was determined in a study of blood T cell repertoires in COVID-19. Per germline, CDR1 MNHEY and CDR2 SMNVEV (reference sequence). The junction had 16 bases not matched to a gene; V was cut back by 3 bases and J by 4 bases. This CDR3 is 18 amino acids long. Enrollees, roughly 18 to 90 years old, lived in 24 US areas. Clones were sequenced by immunoSEQ multiplex PCR, and TCRdb holds only the in-frame ones, with some missing. The top ten clones hold about 1.2% of a sample with around 160,000 clones, 70% to 90% of them seen once. The material sequenced was PBMCs or T cells enriched from blood (not recorded which). The rearrangement joins TRBV27 to TRBJ2-7, with 9 bases aligning to TRBD1. This TCR derives from a woman in her twenties or thirties with acute COVID-19. CDR3 region: CASSFGGGGTGQTYEQYF. For the CDR3, the DNA is TGTGCCAGCAGTTTTGGGGGAGGTGGGACAGGGCAGACATACGAGCAGTACTTC.